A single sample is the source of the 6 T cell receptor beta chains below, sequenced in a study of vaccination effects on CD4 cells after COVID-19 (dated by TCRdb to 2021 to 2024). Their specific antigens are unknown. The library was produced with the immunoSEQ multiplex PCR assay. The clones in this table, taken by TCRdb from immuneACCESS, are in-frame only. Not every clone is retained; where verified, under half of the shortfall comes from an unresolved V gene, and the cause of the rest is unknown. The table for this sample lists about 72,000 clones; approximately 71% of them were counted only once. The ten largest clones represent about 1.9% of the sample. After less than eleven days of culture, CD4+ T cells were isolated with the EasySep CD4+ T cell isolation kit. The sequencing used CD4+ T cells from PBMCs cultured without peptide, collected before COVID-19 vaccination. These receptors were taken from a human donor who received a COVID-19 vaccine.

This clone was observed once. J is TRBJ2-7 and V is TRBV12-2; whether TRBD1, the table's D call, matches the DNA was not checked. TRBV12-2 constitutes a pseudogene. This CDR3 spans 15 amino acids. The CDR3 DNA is TGTGCAAGTCGCTTAGTCGGCCCACAGGGACACGAGCAGTACGTC. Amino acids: CASRLVGPQGHEQYV.

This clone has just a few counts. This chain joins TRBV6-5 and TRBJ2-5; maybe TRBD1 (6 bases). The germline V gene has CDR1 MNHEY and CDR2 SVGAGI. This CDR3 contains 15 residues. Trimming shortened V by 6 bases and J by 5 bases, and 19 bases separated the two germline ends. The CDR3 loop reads CASRTRDTGRETQYF. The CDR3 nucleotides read TGTGCCAGCAGAACCCGGGACACCGGTCGGGAGACCCAGTACTTC.

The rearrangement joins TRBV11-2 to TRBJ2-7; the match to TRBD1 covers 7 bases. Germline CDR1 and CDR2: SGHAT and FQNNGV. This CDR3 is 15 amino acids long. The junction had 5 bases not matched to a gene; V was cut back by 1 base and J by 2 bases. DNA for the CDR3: TGTGCCAGCAGCTTAGCCAGGGGGAGCACCTACGAGCAGTACGTC. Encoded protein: CASSLARGSTYEQYV.

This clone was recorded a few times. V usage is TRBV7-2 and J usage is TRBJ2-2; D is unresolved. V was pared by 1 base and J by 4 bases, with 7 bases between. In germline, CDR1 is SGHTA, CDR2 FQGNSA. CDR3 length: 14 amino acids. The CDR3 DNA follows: TGTGCCAGCAGCTTAGTTCCCCTCACCGGGGAGCTGTTTTTT. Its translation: CASSLVPLTGELFF.

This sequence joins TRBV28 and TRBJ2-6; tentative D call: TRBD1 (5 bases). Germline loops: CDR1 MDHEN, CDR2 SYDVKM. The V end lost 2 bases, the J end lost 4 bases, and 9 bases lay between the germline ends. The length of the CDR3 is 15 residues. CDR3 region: CASSLLGPGANVLTF. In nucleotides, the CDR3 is TGTGCCAGCAGTTTACTGGGGCCGGGGGCCAACGTCCTGACTTTC.

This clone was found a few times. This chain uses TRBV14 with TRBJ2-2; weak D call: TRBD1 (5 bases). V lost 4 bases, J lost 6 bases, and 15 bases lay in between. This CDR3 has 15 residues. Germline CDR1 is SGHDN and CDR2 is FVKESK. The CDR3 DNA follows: TGTGCCAGCAGCCCACAGGTTGGAAAACCCGGGGAGCTGTTTTTT. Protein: CASSPQVGKPGELFF. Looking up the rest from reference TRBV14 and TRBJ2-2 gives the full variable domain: EAGVTQFPSHSVIEKGQTVTLRCDPISGHDNLYWYRRVMGKEIKFLLHFVKESKQDESGMPNNRFLAERTGGTYSTLKVQPAELEDSGVYFCASSPQVGKPGELFFGEGSRLTVL.